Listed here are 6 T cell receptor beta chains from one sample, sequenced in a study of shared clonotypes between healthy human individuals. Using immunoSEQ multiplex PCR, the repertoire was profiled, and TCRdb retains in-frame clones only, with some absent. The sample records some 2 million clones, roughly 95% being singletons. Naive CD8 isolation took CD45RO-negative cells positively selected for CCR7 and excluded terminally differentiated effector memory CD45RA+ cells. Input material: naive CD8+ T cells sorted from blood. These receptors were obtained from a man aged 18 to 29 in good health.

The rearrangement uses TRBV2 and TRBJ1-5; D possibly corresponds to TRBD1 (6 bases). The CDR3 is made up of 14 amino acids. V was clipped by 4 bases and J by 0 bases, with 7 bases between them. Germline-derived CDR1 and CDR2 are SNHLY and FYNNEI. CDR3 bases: TGTGCCAGCAGTGCAGGGGATAGCAATCAGCCCCAGCATTTT. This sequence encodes CASSAGDSNQPQHF.

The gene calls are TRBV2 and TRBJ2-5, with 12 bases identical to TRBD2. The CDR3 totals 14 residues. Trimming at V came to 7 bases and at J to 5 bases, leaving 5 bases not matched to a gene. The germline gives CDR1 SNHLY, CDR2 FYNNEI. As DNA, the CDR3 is TGTGCCAGCAAGACTAGCGGGGGCGGGGAGACCCAGTACTTC. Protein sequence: CASKTSGGGETQYF.

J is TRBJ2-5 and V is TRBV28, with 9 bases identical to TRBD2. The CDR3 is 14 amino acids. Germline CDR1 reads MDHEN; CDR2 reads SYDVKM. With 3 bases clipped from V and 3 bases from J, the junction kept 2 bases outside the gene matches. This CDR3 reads CASSFPSGEETQYF. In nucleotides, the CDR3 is TGTGCCAGCAGTTTTCCTAGCGGGGAAGAGACCCAGTACTTC.

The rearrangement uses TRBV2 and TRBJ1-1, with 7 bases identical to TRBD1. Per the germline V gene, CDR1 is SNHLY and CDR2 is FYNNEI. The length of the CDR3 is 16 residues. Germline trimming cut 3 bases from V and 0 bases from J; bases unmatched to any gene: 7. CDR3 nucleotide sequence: TGTGCCAGCAGTGACCCCAGGGGGGAGGTGAACACTGAAGCTTTCTTT. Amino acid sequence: CASSDPRGEVNTEAFF. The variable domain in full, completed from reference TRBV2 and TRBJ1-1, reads EPEVTQTPSHQVTQMGQEVILRCVPISNHLYFYWYRQILGQKVEFLVSFYNNEISEKSEIFDDQFSVERPDGSNFTLKIRSTKLEDSAMYFCASSDPRGEVNTEAFFGQGTRLTVV.

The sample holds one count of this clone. The CDR3 protein is CASSYSGLGANVLTF. The DNA for the CDR3 is TGTGCCAGCAGTTACTCTGGGTTGGGGGCCAACGTCCTGACTTTC. The V call is TRBV6-5, the J call TRBJ2-6; D not resolved. This CDR3 is built from 15 residues. V lost 0 bases and J 4 bases, leaving 7 bases between the germline ends. Germline-derived CDR1 and CDR2 are MNHEY and SVGAGI.

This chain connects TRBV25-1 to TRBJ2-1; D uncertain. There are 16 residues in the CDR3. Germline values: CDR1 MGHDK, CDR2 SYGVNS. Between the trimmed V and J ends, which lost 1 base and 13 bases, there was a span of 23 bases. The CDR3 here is CASSESDFGPEASQFF. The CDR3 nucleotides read TGTGCCAGCAGTGAATCAGACTTTGGGCCCGAGGCCTCCCAGTTCTTC.